This T cell receptor (beta chain) was profiled in a study of T cells in Graves' hyperthyroidism and ophthalmopathy. Background on the study: Once the initial diagnosis was made, peripheral blood was obtained before any treatment. Whole-study results and caveats: A model of 13 V-J pairs discriminated ophthalmopathy from stable hyperthyroidism.

Amplified TCR beta CDR3 regions derived from RNA transcripts. When the TCR CDR3 underwent first-round RT-PCR, the HTBI primer set was used. TCRdb re-analysed the multiplex PCR reads in MiXCR, keeping a single row per CDR3 protein. This sample has hundreds of thousands of distinct CDR3 sequences; about 15% occur once, and the top ten carry around 12%. Germline assignment: CDR1 MGHRA and CDR2 YSYEKL. The CDR3 is 16 residues long. V was trimmed by 1 base and J by 4 bases, leaving 14 bases between them. Concerning this clonotype itself: Its antigen remains unknown.

The receptor was derived from a woman in her forties or fifties with Graves' ophthalmopathy. Sequencing was done on a sample of blood. The chain employs TRBV4-1 and TRBJ1-3; TRBD1 might be the D (6 bases). CDR3 nucleotides: TGCGCCAGCAGCCAAGGGGGCAGGGGATTCGGAAACACCATATATTTT. Translating it yields CASSQGGRGFGNTIYF.